The next 19 T cell receptor beta chains were all read from a single sample in a study of shared clonotypes between healthy human individuals. Profiling relied on immunoSEQ multiplex PCR, and the TCRdb table lists in-frame clones only, not all of them. The sample lists about 2,500,000 clones, 90% to 95% occurring once. Source material: naive CD4+ T cells sorted from blood. Documented subset: CD45RA+ positively selected. These receptors all stem from a man aged 18 to 30 in good health.

Only one count was recorded for this clone. The V call is TRBV9, the J call TRBJ1-2; 7 positions agree with TRBD1. The length of the CDR3 is 14 residues. Germline CDR1 reads SGDLS; CDR2 reads YYNGEE. V shed 0 bases, J shed 4 bases, and the junction held 3 bases outside the gene matches. The CDR3 sequence is CASSVGGQSYGYTF. The CDR3 bases are TGTGCCAGCAGCGTAGGGGGACAGTCCTATGGCTACACCTTC.

The V gene is TRBV28, the J gene TRBJ1-2; 7 positions match TRBD1. CDR3 size: 14 residues. Germline loops: CDR1 MDHEN, CDR2 SYDVKM. Germline trimming cut 2 bases from V and 8 bases from J; bases unmatched to any gene: 8. The CDR3 region is CASSLPDRWQGYTF. For the CDR3, the DNA is TGTGCCAGCAGTTTACCGGACAGGTGGCAGGGCTACACCTTC.

V is TRBV6-1 and J is TRBJ1-1; D gene unclear. Trimming removed 5 bases at V and 6 bases at J, with 19 bases between. This CDR3 is built from 15 residues. CDR1 and CDR2 from the germline V gene are MNHNS and SASEGT. In nucleotides, the CDR3 is TGTGCCAGCAGTCCGGAGAGGCTCGGAGGGTCTGAAGCTTTCTTT. Residues: CASSPERLGGSEAFF.

The chain has TRBV19 and TRBJ2-5; D not resolved. Germline V gene lookup returns CDR1 LNHDA and CDR2 SQIVND (reference sequence). Trimming cost V 3 bases and J 4 bases, with 21 bases left between them. The CDR3 extends over 17 amino acids. The CDR3 protein is CASSITVLGSRVETQYF. Here the CDR3 DNA reads TGTGCCAGTAGTATTACAGTCTTGGGGTCACGGGTAGAGACCCAGTACTTC.

This sequence joins TRBV19 and TRBJ2-3; D is unclear. The ends were cut back, 7 bases at V and 1 base at J, with 9 bases in the middle. Germline V gene lookup returns CDR1 LNHDA and CDR2 SQIVND (reference sequence). CDR3 length equals 13 residues. The CDR3 bases are TGTGCCAGTAAGGCGGCGGGCACAGATACGCAGTATTTT. It encodes CASKAAGTDTQYF. The whole variable domain, remainder taken from reference TRBV19 and TRBJ2-3, is DGGITQSPKYLFRKEGQNVTLSCEQNLNHDAMYWYRQDPGQGLRLIYYSQIVNDFQKGDIAEGYSVSREKKESFPLTVTSAQKNPTAFYLCASKAAGTDTQYFGPGTRLTVL.

With respect to this clone: Other nucleotide sequences from this sample produce the same CDR3. This chain links TRBV7-3 with TRBJ2-5; D is unclear. Per germline, CDR1 SGHTA and CDR2 FQGTGA. The V and J ends lost 3 bases and 2 bases respectively, with 7 bases between them. The CDR3 has 13 residues. The CDR3 nucleotides are TGTGCCAGCAGCTTGACACCTCAAGAGACCCAGTACTTC. Its translation: CASSLTPQETQYF.

The rearrangement links TRBV5-1 to TRBJ2-7; tentatively, D is TRBD1 or TRBD2 (5 bases each). CDR1 SGHRS and CDR2 YFSETQ come from the germline V gene. There are 14 residues in the CDR3. Deletions cut 0 bases from V and 7 bases from J, with 14 bases between. The CDR3 sequence is CASSLGDPAREQYF. CDR3 nucleotide sequence: TGCGCCAGCAGCTTGGGGGACCCCGCTCGGGAGCAGTACTTC.

V gene TRBV4-3 combines with J gene TRBJ2-3; TRBD2 agrees at 7 bases. Trimming cost V 4 bases and J 1 base; bases outside gene matches: 5. The CDR3 sequence is 15 residues long. The germline V gene has CDR1 LGHNA and CDR2 YSLEER. The CDR3 spells CASSLGGGGTDTQYF. CDR3 sequence (DNA): TGCGCCAGCAGCCTGGGTGGGGGGGGCACAGATACGCAGTATTTT.

V is TRBV5-1 and J is TRBJ2-2; 8 nucleotides align to TRBD1. Germline loops: CDR1 SGHRS, CDR2 YFSETQ. CDR3 length equals 16 residues. V was pared by 3 bases and J by 1 base, with 5 bases of the junction left unmatched. CDR3 protein: CASSSTGGGNTGELFF. CDR3 nucleotide sequence: TGCGCCAGCAGCTCCACAGGGGGAGGGAACACCGGGGAGCTGTTTTTT. The full variable domain, with the rest looked up from reference TRBV5-1 and TRBJ2-2, is KAGVTQTPRYLIKTRGQQVTLSCSPISGHRSVSWYQQTPGQGLQFLFEYFSETQRNKGNFPGRFSGRQFSNSRSEMNVSTLELGDSALYLCASSSTGGGNTGELFFGEGSRLTVL.

V is TRBV5-4 and J is TRBJ1-3; tentative D call: TRBD1 (5 bases). Germline values: CDR1 SGHNT, CDR2 YYREEE (reference sequence). CDR3 size: 14 residues. Between the trimmed V and J ends, which lost 4 bases and 2 bases, there was a span of 10 bases. CDR3 protein: CASSRQGAGNTIYF. Here the CDR3 DNA reads TGTGCCAGCAGCAGGCAGGGCGCTGGAAACACCATATATTTT.

This chain links TRBV7-9 with TRBJ2-3; TRBD2 matches 8 bases. J gave up 7 bases and V 6 bases, and 9 bases lay outside the gene matches. CDR3 length equals 14 residues. CDR1 SEHNR and CDR2 FQNEAQ come from the germline V gene (reference sequence). CDR3 sequence: CASRVTSGGNTQYF. The CDR3 bases are TGTGCCAGCAGGGTAACTAGCGGAGGAAATACGCAGTATTTT.

The genes are TRBV5-3 and TRBJ1-2; D gene unclear. TRBV5-3 counts as an open reading frame of uncertain function. The CDR3 totals 16 residues. Trimming cost V 0 bases and J 0 bases, with 12 bases left between them. This CDR3 reads CARSLGGSASNYGYTF. CDR3 nucleotides: TGTGCCAGAAGCTTGGGAGGGTCCGCTTCTAACTATGGCTACACCTTC.

J is TRBJ1-1 and V is TRBV28; D ambiguous. Germline CDR1 reads MDHEN; CDR2 reads SYDVKM. This CDR3 has 13 residues. Trimming took 8 bases from V and 0 from J, leaving 10 bases between them. CDR3 in amino acids: CASHSPVNTEAFF. In nucleotides, the CDR3 is TGTGCCAGCCATTCCCCGGTGAACACTGAAGCTTTCTTT. The full variable domain, rest sourced from reference TRBV28 and TRBJ1-1, is DVKVTQSSRYLVKRTGEKVFLECVQDMDHENMFWYRQDPGLGLRLIYFSYDVKMKEKGDIPEGYSVSREKKERFSLILESASTNQTSMYLCASHSPVNTEAFFGQGTRLTVV.

This clone has just one count. The V and J genes are TRBV30 and TRBJ2-2; D remains unclear. Germline CDR1 is GTSNPN and CDR2 is SVGIG (reference sequence). Trimming removed 7 bases at V and 8 bases at J, with 8 bases between. The CDR3 is 10 amino acids. The CDR3 sequence is CAFSVGELFF. The DNA for the CDR3 is TGTGCCTTCTCGGTTGGGGAGCTGTTTTTT.

This chain joins TRBV4-2 and TRBJ1-6; no firm D call. The CDR3 is made up of 17 amino acids. In germline, CDR1 is LGHNA, CDR2 YNFKEQ. The V gene lost 0 bases and the J gene lost 11 bases, with 20 bases spanning the gap. The CDR3 nucleotides are TGTGCCAGCAGCCAAGATTCCCGATCCATCCAAACGGCACCCCTCCACTTT. It translates to CASSQDSRSIQTAPLHF.

The chain uses TRBV4-2 and TRBJ1-1, with D unresolved. This CDR3 is 13 amino acids long. Germline assignment: CDR1 LGHNA and CDR2 YNFKEQ. V lost 4 bases and J 3 bases, leaving 9 bases between the germline ends. The CDR3 reads CASSPTDHTEAFF. DNA for the CDR3: TGTGCCAGCAGCCCCACGGATCACACTGAAGCTTTCTTT.

This chain joins TRBV20-1 and TRBJ1-4; D call uncertain. This CDR3 has 11 residues. Germline CDR1 and CDR2: DFQATT and SNEGSKA (reference sequence). V was cut by 3 bases and J by 8 bases, with 7 bases left in between. This chain's CDR3 is CSASSKEKLFF. The CDR3 DNA is TGCAGTGCTAGCTCGAAGGAAAAACTGTTTTTT.

The V gene is TRBV13, the J gene TRBJ2-2; possible D gene TRBD1, 5 bases. V was clipped by 0 bases and J by 4 bases, with 15 bases between them. The CDR3 contains 17 residues. CDR1 PRHDT and CDR2 FYEKMQ come from the germline V gene (reference sequence). The CDR3 loop reads CASSLGRIGQTTGELFF. CDR3 sequence (DNA): TGTGCCAGCAGCTTAGGCCGGATCGGACAAACCACCGGGGAGCTGTTTTTT.

The V call is TRBV10-3, the J call TRBJ1-5; D is possibly TRBD1 (6 bases). CDR1 is ENHRY and CDR2 is SYGVKD in the germline V gene. V lost 3 bases and J lost 2, with 17 bases in between. This CDR3 region has 17 residues. CDR3 residues: CAISDRGGGLGNQPQHF. The CDR3 DNA is TGTGCCATCAGTGACCGTGGAGGGGGACTGGGCAATCAGCCCCAGCATTTT.